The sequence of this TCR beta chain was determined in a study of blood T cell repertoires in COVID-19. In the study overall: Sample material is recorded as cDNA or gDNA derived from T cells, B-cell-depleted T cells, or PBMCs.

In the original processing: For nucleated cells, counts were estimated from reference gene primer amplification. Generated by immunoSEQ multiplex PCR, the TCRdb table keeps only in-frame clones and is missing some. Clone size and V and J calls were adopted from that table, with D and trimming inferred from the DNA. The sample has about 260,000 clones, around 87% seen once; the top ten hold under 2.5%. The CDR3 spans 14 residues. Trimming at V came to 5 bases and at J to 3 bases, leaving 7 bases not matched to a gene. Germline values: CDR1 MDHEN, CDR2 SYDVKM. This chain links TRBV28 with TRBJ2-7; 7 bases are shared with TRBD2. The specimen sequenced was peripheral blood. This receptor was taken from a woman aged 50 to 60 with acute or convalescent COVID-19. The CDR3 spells CASSPRGLIYEQYF. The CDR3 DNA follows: TGTGCCAGCAGTCCCCGGGGACTAATCTACGAGCAGTACTTC.